These 13 T cell receptor beta chains were sequenced from one sample in a study of T cell changes during pregnancy in multiple sclerosis. Measured with immunoSEQ multiplex PCR; TCRdb has only the in-frame clones, and not every one. The sample records roughly 29,000 clones, 89% being singletons. The sample here was CD8+ T cells from peripheral blood mononuclear cells, taken after pregnancy. These receptors originate from a female donor with multiple sclerosis, enrolled in a pregnancy study.

The chain recombines TRBV11-2 with TRBJ2-7; 9 bases align to TRBD2. Germline V gene data show CDR1 as SGHAT and CDR2 as FQNNGV. Trimming at V came to 5 bases and at J to 5 bases, leaving 13 bases not matched to a gene. This CDR3 comprises 16 residues. In nucleotides, the CDR3 is TGTGCCAGCAGCCATAATAGCGGGAGAGGTATCCACGAGCAGTACTTC. Protein product: CASSHNSGRGIHEQYF.

The chain employs TRBV4-3 and TRBJ2-7; D might be TRBD1 (6 bases). The CDR3 length is 14 residues. The V gene lost 2 bases and the J gene lost 2 bases, with 10 bases spanning the gap. Germline CDR1 is LGHNA and CDR2 is YSLEER. CDR3 nucleotides: TGCGCCAGCAGCCAATCCGGACAGACCTACGAGCAGTACTTC. Its protein is CASSQSGQTYEQYF.

This clone qualifies as medium-sized. J is TRBJ2-1 and V is TRBV14, with 11 positions matching TRBD2. The CDR3 consists of 14 residues. V trimming: 6 bases; J trimming: 13 bases; junction bases outside the gene matches: 11. The V gene's germline CDR1 is SGHDN and CDR2 FVKESK. CDR3 protein: CASSKKGTSGIQFF. In DNA form, the CDR3 reads TGTGCCAGCAGTAAAAAAGGGACTAGCGGTATCCAGTTCTTC.

The CDR3 is CASSSGNNEQFF. The CDR3 DNA is TGTGCCAGCAGCTCAGGTAACAATGAGCAGTTCTTC. The chain has TRBV5-4 and TRBJ2-1, with no clear D. This CDR3 region has 12 residues. The germline V and J ends were trimmed by 3 bases and 5 bases, with 6 bases remaining between them. Germline V gene data show CDR1 as SGHNT and CDR2 as YYREEE (reference sequence).

The chain combines TRBV5-6 with TRBJ2-5; D call uncertain. Germline assignment: CDR1 SGHDT and CDR2 YYEEEE. The CDR3 consists of 12 residues. V was trimmed by 1 base and J by 5 bases, leaving 6 bases between them. CDR3 loop: CASSLIGETQYF. The CDR3 DNA is TGTGCCAGCAGCTTGATCGGGGAGACCCAGTACTTC.

The chain carries TRBV29-1 and TRBJ1-1, with D unclear. V lost 5 bases and J lost 4, with 11 bases in between. Germline V gives CDR1 SQVTM, CDR2 ANQGSEA. The CDR3 is made up of 12 amino acids. The DNA of the CDR3 is TGCAGCGTTCACACAGACCTCACTGAAGCTTTCTTT. Its protein product is CSVHTDLTEAFF.

The rearrangement joins TRBV7-9 to TRBJ2-7; D perhaps matches TRBD2 (6 bases). The CDR3 runs 14 residues. Trimming left V 3 bases short and J 4 bases short, with 13 bases between. Germline-derived CDR1 and CDR2 are SEHNR and FQNEAQ (reference sequence). The CDR3 spells CASSFLGEVYEQYF. CDR3 nucleotides: TGTGCCAGCAGCTTTCTGGGGGAGGTGTACGAGCAGTACTTC.

The V gene is TRBV7-2, the J gene TRBJ2-5; 11 positions match TRBD2. Germline V gene data show CDR1 as SGHTA and CDR2 as FQGNSA. Trimming at V came to 4 bases and at J to 7 bases, leaving 8 bases not matched to a gene. The CDR3 covers 15 residues. The CDR3 region has the DNA TGTGCCAGCAGCTACACTAGCGGGAGTTCTTGGACCCAGTACTTC. It translates to CASSYTSGSSWTQYF.

The chain is built from TRBV7-9 and TRBJ2-1; 11 nucleotides match TRBD2. The germline gives CDR1 SEHNR, CDR2 FQNEAQ (reference sequence). The CDR3 is 17 amino acids. V trimming: 5 bases; J trimming: 2 bases; junction bases outside the gene matches: 8. The CDR3 region is CASSPSASGRPYNEQFF. The CDR3, as DNA: TGTGCCAGCAGCCCGTCGGCTAGCGGGAGGCCCTACAATGAGCAGTTCTTC. The full variable domain, completed using reference TRBV7-9 and TRBJ2-1, is DTGVSQNPRHKITKRGQNVTFRCDPISEHNRLYWYRQTLGQGPEFLTYFQNEAQLEKSRLLSDRFSAERPKGSFSTLEIQRTEQGDSAMYLCASSPSASGRPYNEQFFGPGTRLTVL.

The gene calls are TRBV30 and TRBJ2-1; 15 bases are shared with TRBD2. J lost 7 bases, V lost 0 bases, and 1 base had no gene match. Germline-derived CDR1 and CDR2 are GTSNPN and SVGIG (reference sequence). There are 15 residues in the CDR3. This CDR3 is CAWSVGTSGRNEQFF. As DNA, the CDR3 is TGTGCCTGGAGTGTAGGGACTAGCGGGAGGAATGAGCAGTTCTTC.

The chain combines TRBV27 with TRBJ2-7, with 7 bases that match TRBD2. The V gene end was trimmed by 5 bases and the J gene end by 4 bases; junction bases not matched to a gene: 5. Germline values: CDR1 MNHEY, CDR2 SMNVEV (reference sequence). This CDR3 comprises 13 residues. The CDR3 is CASSPALAYEQYF. The DNA of the CDR3 is TGTGCCAGCAGTCCGGCACTAGCGTACGAGCAGTACTTC.

The rearrangement uses TRBV4-3 and TRBJ2-3, with TRBD1 identical over 10 bases. CDR1 and CDR2 from the germline V gene are LGHNA and YSLEER. J lost 3 bases, V lost 0 bases, and 3 bases had no gene match. The CDR3 spans 16 residues. The CDR3, as DNA: TGCGCCAGCAGCCAAGACCGGGACAGGGGAACAGATACGCAGTATTTT. This translates into CASSQDRDRGTDTQYF.

The V call is TRBV27, the J call TRBJ2-7; 9 bases map to TRBD2. The trim removed 4 bases at V and 4 bases at J, leaving 5 bases unmatched. Germline V gene sequence: CDR1 MNHEY, CDR2 SMNVEV (reference sequence). The CDR3 length is 14 residues. Here the CDR3 DNA reads TGTGCCAGCAGTTGGACTAGCGCTACTTACGAGCAGTACTTC. Translated: CASSWTSATYEQYF.